The entry below describes one T cell receptor beta chain. Its recognized antigen is unknown. The input lacks base qualities; no much larger clone sits a single base away. This entry comes from a study of neoadjuvant anti-PD-1 for oral cavity cancer (dated by TCRdb to the early 2020s). General notes on the study: Three to four biweekly doses of nivolumab at 3 mg/kg were mostly administered to patients before curative-intent surgical resection. Under RECIST 1.1, a patient counted as a responder if showing complete response, partial response or stable disease, and as a non-responder if showing progression. Patients without progression received a fourth nivolumab dose around day 43 and underwent definitive surgical resection on days 50-56. The parent correlative cohort had 12 patients and a response rate of roughly 34%.

PBMC libraries used mostly around 500 ng of input genomic DNA for deep sequencing, with six replicates per sample. TCRbeta libraries were prepared with the immunoSEQ hsTCRbeta kit according to the manufacturer's instructions. The completed libraries were mixed into a single pool at 3 nM, then sequenced with an Illumina NovaSeq 6000 S4 flow cell. Per the authors' processing: The immunoSEQ Analyzer was used for raw data preprocessing and quality control. The analysis was restricted to productive rearrangements, with each unique CDR3 amino acid sequence defining a clonotype. Repertoire clonality was estimated as the Gini-Simpson index, which was computed with the R package tcR. Student's t test was used to compare Gini indices, while Pearson correlation assessed associations with tumor size change. TCRdb stores this immuneACCESS table with in-frame sequences only. Part of the clones is absent; in the studies checked, under half of the shortfall reflects unresolved V genes, and no reason is known for the rest. That table furnishes V, J and clone size, whereas the DNA furnished D and trimming. A total of 55,000 to 75,000 clones appear in this sample, 65% to 85% of them only once. Of the sample, just over 2.5% is held by the ten largest clones.

General conclusions and limits of the study: After neoadjuvant nivolumab, T cell clonality (Gini index) in PBMCs was significantly higher in non-responders than in responders. The TCR analyses had only a few patients in each response group, and the authors called for validation in larger cohorts. Higher pretreatment blood Treg/Th17 ratios correlated with higher pretreatment blood TCRbeta clonality and lower post-treatment tumor TCRbeta clonality.

Per the publication, the time point label means: before neoadjuvant nivolumab. Patients were newly diagnosed with stage II-IVA oral cavity squamous cell carcinoma and had received no prior systemic or radiation treatment. The cohort was composed of patients with HPV-negative, locally advanced oral cavity squamous cell carcinoma. No culture maintenance or expansion was done, as the peripheral blood mononuclear cells went straight to analysis. The samples were drawn from a longitudinal correlative study tied to a single-arm phase II trial testing neoadjuvant nivolumab in oral cavity squamous cell carcinoma. Subject-matched pre- and post-treatment PBMCs and tumors from three responders and three non-responders underwent genomic DNA-based TCRbeta sequencing. Peripheral blood mononuclear cells were collected before nivolumab treatment and were collected again after treatment, at the time of surgery. Genomic DNA was isolated from PBMCs using the Maxwell RSC DNA from Cells kit.

The CDR3 holds 14 amino acids from the cysteine to the phenylalanine. Kept here is only the CDR3 DNA, which spans 42 bases and is read in frame from base 1. V loses 5 bases, J loses 1 base, and the germline ends lie 9 bases apart. The germline V gene provides CDR1 MGHRA and CDR2 YSYEKL. The source of this sequence is a person between 40 and 80 years old with oral cavity squamous cell carcinoma. This sequence uses TRBV4-1 and TRBJ1-5; a tentative D call is TRBD1 (6 bases match). The starting material was PBMCs, obtained before nivolumab (anti-PD-1) treatment. The CDR3 in this case is CASSYRESNQPQHF. At the DNA level, the sequence is TGCGCCAGCAGCTACAGGGAGAGCAATCAGCCCCAGCATTTT.